The 20 T cell receptor beta chains below all came from one sample that was sequenced in a study of T cell repertoires in cytomegalovirus infection (dated by TCRdb to the late 2010s). The sequencer listed for this sample is Illumina HiSeq 1500. TCRdb applied fastp at Q25 and MiXCR to the public reads, then kept only in-frame beta chains. Here each entry gathers all rows of one CDR3 protein and keeps the most common genes and DNA. The sample profile shows about 600,000 distinct CDR3 sequences; roughly 24% of them were found once. The ten largest make up roughly 8% of the sample. Sequenced sample: CD8+ T cells from PBMCs. Source of these receptors: a human donor in good health (CMV status not recorded). Some clones in this sample may be carry-over from other donors' samples.

V is TRBV9 and J is TRBJ2-7; 7 nucleotides align to TRBD1. The CDR3 is 16 amino acids. V was pared by 2 bases and J by 2 bases, with 10 bases of the junction left unmatched. Germline CDR1 reads SGDLS; CDR2 reads YYNGEE. For the CDR3, the DNA is TGTGCCAGCAGCGTTAAACCGGACAGGCCGACCTACGAGCAGTACGTC. Residues: CASSVKPDRPTYEQYV.

The rearrangement joins TRBV7-9 to TRBJ2-2, with 8 positions matching TRBD1. Germline trimming cut 2 bases from V and 3 bases from J; bases unmatched to any gene: 17. Germline values: CDR1 SEHNR, CDR2 FQNEAQ (reference sequence). CDR3 length: 20 residues. CDR3 loop: CASSLSSWTGTHGHTGELFF. CDR3 DNA: TGTGCCAGCAGCTTAAGCTCTTGGACAGGGACCCACGGGCACACCGGGGAGCTGTTTTTT.

The chain is built from TRBV6-1 and TRBJ2-7; TRBD2 matches 7 bases. CDR1 and CDR2 (germline): MNHNS, SASEGT. The CDR3 extends over 16 amino acids. V shed 5 bases and J 4 bases; nucleotides not matched to a gene: 14. This chain's CDR3 is CASSPPRGMTTYEQYV. CDR3 bases: TGTGCCAGCAGTCCCCCGCGGGGGATGACTACTTACGAGCAGTACGTC.

This clonotype has at least ten counts. The chain couples TRBV27 to TRBJ1-2; no clear D. Germline CDR1 and CDR2: MNHEY and SMNVEV (reference sequence). The germline V and J ends were trimmed by 0 bases and 4 bases, with 6 bases remaining between them. The CDR3 sequence is 13 residues long. DNA for the CDR3: TGTGCCAGCAGTTTATCACCAAGCTATGGCTACACCTTC. This encodes CASSLSPSYGYTF.

The gene calls are TRBV10-3 and TRBJ2-3, with unresolved D. V lost 7 bases and J 0 bases, leaving 5 bases between the germline ends. From germline, CDR1 is ENHRY and CDR2 SYGVKD. The CDR3 totals 12 residues. The CDR3 nucleotides are TGTGCCATCAAACACAGCACAGATACGCAGTATTTT. Its translation: CAIKHSTDTQYF.

This clonotype was seen a handful of times. In DNA, the CDR3 is TGTGCCAGCAGCTTGGACTGGGGGTCCTATAATTCACCCCTCCACTTT. Residues: CASSLDWGSYNSPLHF. The chain carries TRBV5-6 and TRBJ1-6; perhaps TRBD1 as D (5 bases). This CDR3 contains 16 residues. CDR1 is SGHDT, CDR2 YYEEEE, per germline. V lost 0 bases, J lost 1 base, and 8 bases lay in between. The variable domain in full, completed from reference TRBV5-6 and TRBJ1-6, reads DAGVTQSPTHLIKTRGQQVTLRCSPKSGHDTVSWYQQALGQGPQFIFQYYEEEERQRGNFPDRFSGHQFPNYSSELNVNALLLGDSALYLCASSLDWGSYNSPLHFGNGTRLTVT.

This clonotype was seen once. This may be a read error: a much more frequent sequence differs by one nucleotide. CDR3 coding DNA: TGTGTCAGTAGTCCCACGGACACTGAAGCTTTCTTT. This encodes CVSSPTDTEAFF. The rearrangement links TRBV19 to TRBJ1-1; D ambiguous. Germline V lookup: CDR1 LNHDA, CDR2 SQIVND (reference sequence). CDR3 length: 12 residues.

As concerns this clonotype: One end of the junction is discordant with germline, which a read error may explain. V is TRBV11-2 and J is TRBJ2-5; D is unresolved. Germline V gene data show CDR1 as SGHAT and CDR2 as FQNNGV. There are 11 residues in the CDR3. DNA for the CDR3: TGCGCCTGCAGCTTAGGAGAGACCCAGTACTTC. Amino acid sequence: CACSLGETQYF.

The chain is built from TRBV20-1 and TRBJ2-3; 8 bases map to TRBD1. The germline CDR1 and CDR2 sequences are DFQATT and SNEGSKA (reference sequence). V lost 5 bases, J lost 1 base, and 2 bases stayed unmatched. The CDR3 sequence is 13 residues long. This chain's CDR3 is CSAVDRGTDTQYF. The CDR3 coding sequence is TGCAGTGCTGTGGACAGGGGCACAGATACGCAGTATTTT.

The chain is built from TRBV7-9 and TRBJ2-2; D unclear. In germline, CDR1 is SEHNR, CDR2 FQNEAQ (reference sequence). The CDR3 is 14 amino acids. V shed 7 bases and J shed 0 bases, with 9 bases lying between them. The CDR3 DNA reads as TGTGCCAGCATCCCGACAACGAACACCGGGGAGCTGTTTTTT. Protein product: CASIPTTNTGELFF.

This clonotype was seen more than once but under ten times. The rearrangement links TRBV5-4 to TRBJ1-2; D unresolved. This CDR3 region has 13 residues. CDR1 is SGHNT and CDR2 is YYREEE in the germline V gene (reference sequence). The V gene lost 2 bases and the J gene lost 5 bases, with 10 bases spanning the gap. The CDR3 spells CASSFLPQYGYTF. The CDR3 region has the DNA TGTGCCAGCAGCTTTCTTCCCCAGTATGGCTACACCTTC.

This clonotype was counted between two and nine times. The V gene is TRBV28, the J gene TRBJ2-2, with D possibly matching TRBD2 (7 bases). Germline loops: CDR1 MDHEN, CDR2 SYDVKM. The CDR3 runs 14 residues. Trimming pared 6 bases from V and 6 bases from J, leaving 14 bases between. The DNA of the CDR3 is TGTGCCAGCAGCCGGGGGGCGCCTGCCGGGGAGCTGTTTTTT. Encoded protein: CASSRGAPAGELFF.

Many counts were recorded for this clonotype. The gene calls are TRBV6-1 and TRBJ2-5; D is perhaps TRBD2 (5 bases). Germline loops: CDR1 MNHNS, CDR2 SASEGT. V was clipped by 7 bases and J by 2 bases, with 11 bases between them. This CDR3 contains 13 residues. The CDR3 bases are TGTGCCAGCACCCCGGGATTACAAGAGACCCAGTACTTC. Protein product: CASTPGLQETQYF.

This clonotype was recorded many times. The V and J genes are TRBV7-6 and TRBJ2-2, with D perhaps assigned TRBD1 or TRBD2 (5 bases each). This CDR3 contains 16 residues. Germline-derived CDR1 and CDR2 are SGHVS and FNYEAQ. V was shortened by 5 bases and J by 6 bases, with 19 bases between the two germline ends. DNA for the CDR3: TGTGCCAGCAGCCCTAGAACCGGGACGTCGTCCGGGGAGCTGTTTTTT. Its protein product is CASSPRTGTSSGELFF.

The chain employs TRBV6-2 or TRBV6-3 and TRBJ2-5; TRBD1 or TRBD2 may be the D gene (5 bases each). The CDR3 is 15 amino acids. The V end lost 4 bases, the J end lost 4 bases, and 16 bases lay between the germline ends. CDR1 and CDR2 (germline): MNHEY, SVGEGT. Written as DNA, the CDR3 is TGTGCCAGCAGTTCGCCTCTCGAGGGGCCAGAGACCCAGTACTTC. Encoded protein: CASSSPLEGPETQYF.

This clonotype has at least ten counts. The chain employs TRBV14 and TRBJ1-3; no clear D gene. The CDR3 length is 17 residues. CDR1 is SGHDN, CDR2 FVKESK, per germline. Trimming took off 0 bases at V and 0 bases at J, with 12 bases between the two ends. The CDR3 DNA is TGTGCCAGCAGCCAAGAGTTCATCCAGGTCTCTGGAAACACCATATATTTT. Protein sequence: CASSQEFIQVSGNTIYF.

The V call is TRBV19, the J call TRBJ2-7; 7 nucleotides align to TRBD2. The CDR3 is 14 amino acids. Germline V gene lookup returns CDR1 LNHDA and CDR2 SQIVND (reference sequence). J was trimmed by 1 base and V by 8 bases; bases with no gene match: 8. CDR3 sequence (DNA): TGTGCCAGTTCGTCGGGGGGTGGTTCCTACGAGCAGTACTTC. This sequence encodes CASSSGGGSYEQYF.

This clonotype occurred a few times. The CDR3 DNA reads as TGTGCCAGCAGCCCCCTCTTCCGGGGGGGGTACAATGAGCAGTTCTTC. Encoded protein: CASSPLFRGGYNEQFF. The V and J genes are TRBV27 and TRBJ2-1; TRBD2 aligns across 8 bases. The germline gives CDR1 MNHEY, CDR2 SMNVEV (reference sequence). The CDR3 extends over 16 amino acids. The V and J ends lost 6 bases and 4 bases, in that order; junction bases with no gene match: 11.

The genes are TRBV5-6 and TRBJ2-1; TRBD1 agrees at 8 bases. Germline V gene data show CDR1 as SGHDT and CDR2 as YYEEEE. This CDR3 is built from 15 residues. V was clipped by 3 bases and J by 1 base; unmatched bases: 3. The CDR3 reads CASSSHRGSYNEQFF. The DNA of the CDR3 is TGTGCCAGCAGCTCTCACAGGGGGTCCTACAATGAGCAGTTCTTC.

This clonotype was picked up a small number of times. The V call is TRBV7-9, the J call TRBJ1-1; D is possibly TRBD1 (5 bases). CDR1 and CDR2 (germline): SEHNR, FQNEAQ (reference sequence). V was shortened by 4 bases and J by 1 base, with 16 bases between the two germline ends. The CDR3 runs to 16 residues. The CDR3 DNA sequence: TGTGCCAGCAGCTCCCAGAGGGGCCTGGAGAACACTGAAGCTTTCTTT. Its protein is CASSSQRGLENTEAFF.